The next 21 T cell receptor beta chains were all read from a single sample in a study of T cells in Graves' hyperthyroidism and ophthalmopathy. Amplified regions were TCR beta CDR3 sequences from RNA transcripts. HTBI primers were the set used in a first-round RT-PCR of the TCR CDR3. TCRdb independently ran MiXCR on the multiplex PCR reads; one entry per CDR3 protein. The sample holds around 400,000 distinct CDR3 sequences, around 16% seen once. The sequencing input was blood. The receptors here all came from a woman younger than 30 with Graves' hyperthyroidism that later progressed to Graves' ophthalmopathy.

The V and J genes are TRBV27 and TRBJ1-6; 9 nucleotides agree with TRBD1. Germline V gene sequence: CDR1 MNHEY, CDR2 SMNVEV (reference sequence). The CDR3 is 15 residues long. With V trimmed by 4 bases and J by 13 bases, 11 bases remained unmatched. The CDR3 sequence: CASSWGQGGLSPLHF. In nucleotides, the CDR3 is TGTGCCAGCAGTTGGGGACAGGGAGGGCTTTCGCCCCTCCACTTT.

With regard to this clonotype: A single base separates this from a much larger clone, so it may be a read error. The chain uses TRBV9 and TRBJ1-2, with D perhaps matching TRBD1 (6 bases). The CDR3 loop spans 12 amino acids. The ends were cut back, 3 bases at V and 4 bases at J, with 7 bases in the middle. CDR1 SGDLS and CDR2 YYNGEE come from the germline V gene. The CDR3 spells CASSDRVYGYTF. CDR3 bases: TGTGCCAGCAGCGACAGGGTCTATGGCTACACCTTC.

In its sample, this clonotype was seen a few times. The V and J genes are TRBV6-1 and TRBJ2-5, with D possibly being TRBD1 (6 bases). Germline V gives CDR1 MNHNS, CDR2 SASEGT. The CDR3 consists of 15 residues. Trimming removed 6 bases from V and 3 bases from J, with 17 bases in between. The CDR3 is CASSRGSSGEETQYF. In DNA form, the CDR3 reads TGTGCCAGCAGCAGAGGGTCCTCAGGGGAAGAGACCCAGTACTTC.

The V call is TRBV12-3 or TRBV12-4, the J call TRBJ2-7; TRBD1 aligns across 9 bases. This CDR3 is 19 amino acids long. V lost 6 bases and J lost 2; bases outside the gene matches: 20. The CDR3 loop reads CASSQPGGTGTTFPYEQYF. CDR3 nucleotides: TGTGCCAGCAGCCAGCCGGGCGGGACAGGGACAACCTTTCCCTACGAGCAGTACTTC.

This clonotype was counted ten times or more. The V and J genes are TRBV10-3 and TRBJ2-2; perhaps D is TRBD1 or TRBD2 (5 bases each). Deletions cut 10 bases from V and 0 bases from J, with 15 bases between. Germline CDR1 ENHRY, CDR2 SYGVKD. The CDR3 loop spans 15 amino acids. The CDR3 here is CASLGTGTNTGELFF. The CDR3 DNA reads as TGTGCCAGTTTGGGGACGGGGACGAACACCGGGGAGCTGTTTTTT.

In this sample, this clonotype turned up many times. The CDR3 nucleotides are TGCAGTCAGCAGGGACACCAAGAGACCCAGTACTTC. It specifies CSQQGHQETQYF. The V call is TRBV20-1, the J call TRBJ2-5; D is tentatively TRBD1 or TRBD2 (5 bases each). V lost 8 bases and J 0 bases, leaving 10 bases between the germline ends. CDR1 is DFQATT and CDR2 is SNEGSKA in the germline V gene (reference sequence). This CDR3 region has 12 residues.

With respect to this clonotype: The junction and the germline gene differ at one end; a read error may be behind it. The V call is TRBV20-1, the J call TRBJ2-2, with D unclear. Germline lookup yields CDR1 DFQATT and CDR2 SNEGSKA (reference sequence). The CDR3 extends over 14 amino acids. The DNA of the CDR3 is TGCAGTGCTAGCGAGCATGCGAACACCCGGGAGCTGTTTTTT. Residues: CSASEHANTRELFF.

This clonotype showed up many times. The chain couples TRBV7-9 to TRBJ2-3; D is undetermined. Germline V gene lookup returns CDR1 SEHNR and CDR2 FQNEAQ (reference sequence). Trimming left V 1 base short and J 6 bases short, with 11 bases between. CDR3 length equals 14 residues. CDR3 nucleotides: TGTGCCAGCAGCTTAGACATACCAGCCGATACGCAGTATTTT. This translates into CASSLDIPADTQYF.

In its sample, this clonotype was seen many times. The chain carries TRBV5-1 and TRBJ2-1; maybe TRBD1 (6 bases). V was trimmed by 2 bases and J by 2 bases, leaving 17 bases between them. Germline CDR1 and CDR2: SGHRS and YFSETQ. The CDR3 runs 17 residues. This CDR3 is CASSLVLGGLTYNEQFF. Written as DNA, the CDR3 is TGCGCCAGCAGCTTAGTTCTAGGGGGTTTAACCTACAATGAGCAGTTCTTC.

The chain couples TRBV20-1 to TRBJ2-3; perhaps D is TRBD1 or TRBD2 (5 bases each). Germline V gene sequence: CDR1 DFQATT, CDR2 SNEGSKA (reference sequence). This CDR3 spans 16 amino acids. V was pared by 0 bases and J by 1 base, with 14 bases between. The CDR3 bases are TGCAGTGCTAGAGATCCGGGGCAGAGTCGCACAGATACGCAGTATTTT. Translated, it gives CSARDPGQSRTDTQYF.

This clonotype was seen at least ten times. In nucleotides, the CDR3 is TGTGCCAGTCTAGGTCGTCTAGCGGGAGTGGACGGGTCCTACGAGCAGTACTTC. This codes for CASLGRLAGVDGSYEQYF. The chain has TRBV11-2 and TRBJ2-7; the match to TRBD2 covers 10 bases. The CDR3 sequence is 18 residues long. V shed 9 bases and J 1 base; nucleotides not matched to a gene: 18. Germline V gives CDR1 SGHAT, CDR2 FQNNGV.

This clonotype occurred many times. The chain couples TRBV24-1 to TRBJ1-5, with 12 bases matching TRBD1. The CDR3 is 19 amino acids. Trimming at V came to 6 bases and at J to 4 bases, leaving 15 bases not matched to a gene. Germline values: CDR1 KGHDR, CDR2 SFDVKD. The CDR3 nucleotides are TGTGCCACCAGTAGGGGGACAGGGGGCAGAGTAGGGTCTAATCAGCCCCAGCATTTT. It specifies CATSRGTGGRVGSNQPQHF.

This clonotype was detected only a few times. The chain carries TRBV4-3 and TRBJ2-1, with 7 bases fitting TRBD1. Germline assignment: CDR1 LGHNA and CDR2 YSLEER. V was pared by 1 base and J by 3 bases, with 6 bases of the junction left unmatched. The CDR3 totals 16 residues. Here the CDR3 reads CASSQAVAGGYNEQFF. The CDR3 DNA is TGCGCCAGCAGCCAAGCAGTGGCAGGGGGCTACAATGAGCAGTTCTTC.

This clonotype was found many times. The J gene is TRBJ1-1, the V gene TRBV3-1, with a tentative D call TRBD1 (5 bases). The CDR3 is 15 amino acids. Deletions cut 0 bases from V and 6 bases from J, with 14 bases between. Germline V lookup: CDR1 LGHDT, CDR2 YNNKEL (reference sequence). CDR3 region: CASSQDLSRVAEAFF. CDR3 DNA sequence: TGTGCCAGCAGCCAAGATCTGTCCAGGGTCGCTGAAGCTTTCTTT.

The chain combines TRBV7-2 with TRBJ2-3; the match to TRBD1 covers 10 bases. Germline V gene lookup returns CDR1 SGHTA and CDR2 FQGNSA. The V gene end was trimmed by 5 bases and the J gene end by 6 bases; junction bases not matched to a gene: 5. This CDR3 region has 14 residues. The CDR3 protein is CASSGTGVWDTQYF. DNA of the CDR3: TGTGCCAGCAGCGGGACAGGGGTTTGGGATACGCAGTATTTT. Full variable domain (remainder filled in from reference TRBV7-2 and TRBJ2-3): GAGVSQSPSNKVTEKGKDVELRCDPISGHTALYWYRQSLGQGLEFLIYFQGNSAPDKSGLPSDRFSAERTGGSVSTLTIQRTQQEDSAVYLCASSGTGVWDTQYFGPGTRLTVL.

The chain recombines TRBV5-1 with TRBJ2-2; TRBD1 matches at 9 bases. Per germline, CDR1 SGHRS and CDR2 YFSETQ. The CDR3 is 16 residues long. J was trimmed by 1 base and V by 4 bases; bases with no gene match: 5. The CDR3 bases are TGCGCCAGCAGCAACCGACAGGGGGGGAACACCGGGGAGCTGTTTTTT. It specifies CASSNRQGGNTGELFF.

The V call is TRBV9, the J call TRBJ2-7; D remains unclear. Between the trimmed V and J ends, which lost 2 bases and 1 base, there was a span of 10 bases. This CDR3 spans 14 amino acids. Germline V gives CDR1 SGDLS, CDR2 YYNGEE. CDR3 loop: CASSVLATSYEQYF. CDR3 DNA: TGTGCCAGCAGCGTCTTAGCAACTTCCTACGAGCAGTACTTC.

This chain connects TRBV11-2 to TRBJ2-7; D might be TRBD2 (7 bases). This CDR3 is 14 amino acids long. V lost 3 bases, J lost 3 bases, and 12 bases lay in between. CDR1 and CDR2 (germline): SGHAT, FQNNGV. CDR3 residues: CASSFWGGGYEQYF. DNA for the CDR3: TGTGCCAGCAGCTTTTGGGGAGGGGGCTACGAGCAGTACTTC.

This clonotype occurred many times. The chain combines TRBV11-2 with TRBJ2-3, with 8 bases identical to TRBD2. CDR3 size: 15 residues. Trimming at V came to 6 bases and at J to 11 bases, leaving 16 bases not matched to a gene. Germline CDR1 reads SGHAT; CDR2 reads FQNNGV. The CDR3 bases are TGTGCCAGCAGAGGAGACCTCAGCGGGGGACTCCTGCAGTATTTT. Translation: CASRGDLSGGLLQYF.

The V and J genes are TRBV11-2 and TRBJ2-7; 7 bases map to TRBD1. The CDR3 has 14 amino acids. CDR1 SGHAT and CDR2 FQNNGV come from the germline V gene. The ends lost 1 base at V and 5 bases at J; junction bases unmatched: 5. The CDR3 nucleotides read TGTGCCAGCAGCTTAGGACAGGGAGTAGACGAGCAGTACTTC. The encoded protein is CASSLGQGVDEQYF. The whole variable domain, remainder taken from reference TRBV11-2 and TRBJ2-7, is EAGVAQSPRYKIIEKRQSVAFWCNPISGHATLYWYQQILGQGPKLLIQFQNNGVVDDSQLPKDRFSAERLKGVDSTLKIQPAKLEDSAVYLCASSLGQGVDEQYFGPGTRLTVT.

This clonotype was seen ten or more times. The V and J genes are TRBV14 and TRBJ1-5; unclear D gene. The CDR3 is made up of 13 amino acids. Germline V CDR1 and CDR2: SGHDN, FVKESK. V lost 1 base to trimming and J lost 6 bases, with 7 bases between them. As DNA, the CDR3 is TGTGCCAGCAGCCAAGGACACGGTCAGCCCCAGCATTTT. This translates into CASSQGHGQPQHF.